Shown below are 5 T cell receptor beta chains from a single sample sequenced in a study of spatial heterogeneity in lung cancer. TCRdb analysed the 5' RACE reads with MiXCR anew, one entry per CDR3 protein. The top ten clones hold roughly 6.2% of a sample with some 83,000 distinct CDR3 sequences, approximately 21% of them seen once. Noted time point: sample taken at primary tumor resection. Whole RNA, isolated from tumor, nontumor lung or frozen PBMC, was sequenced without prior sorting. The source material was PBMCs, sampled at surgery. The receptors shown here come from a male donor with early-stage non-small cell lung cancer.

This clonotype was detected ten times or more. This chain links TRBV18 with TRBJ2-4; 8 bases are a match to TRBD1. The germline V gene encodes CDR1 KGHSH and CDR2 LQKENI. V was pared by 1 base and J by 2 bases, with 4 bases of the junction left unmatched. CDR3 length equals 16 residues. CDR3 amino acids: CASSPQQGASKNIQYF. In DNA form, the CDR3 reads TGTGCCAGCTCACCACAGCAGGGGGCTTCCAAAAACATTCAGTACTTC.

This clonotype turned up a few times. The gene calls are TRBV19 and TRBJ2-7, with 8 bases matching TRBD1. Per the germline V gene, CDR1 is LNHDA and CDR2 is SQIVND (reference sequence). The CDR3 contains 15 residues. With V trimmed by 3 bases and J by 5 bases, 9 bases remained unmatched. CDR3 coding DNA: TGTGCCAGTAGTATTATGGGACAGGTCCAGAACGAGCAGTACTTC. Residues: CASSIMGQVQNEQYF.

In DNA, the CDR3 is TGCGCCAGCAGCCCGGACCCCGGAGCCAAAAACATTCAGTACTTC. Translated: CASSPDPGAKNIQYF. The V gene is TRBV5-1, the J gene TRBJ2-4; D gene ambiguous. Trimming removed 4 bases from V and 0 bases from J, with 11 bases in between. Looked up from germline, CDR1 is SGHRS and CDR2 is YFSETQ. The CDR3 is made up of 15 amino acids. Together with reference TRBV5-1 and TRBJ2-4, the CDR3 gives the full variable domain: KAGVTQTPRYLIKTRGQQVTLSCSPISGHRSVSWYQQTPGQGLQFLFEYFSETQRNKGNFPGRFSGRQFSNSRSEMNVSTLELGDSALYLCASSPDPGAKNIQYFGAGTRLSVL.

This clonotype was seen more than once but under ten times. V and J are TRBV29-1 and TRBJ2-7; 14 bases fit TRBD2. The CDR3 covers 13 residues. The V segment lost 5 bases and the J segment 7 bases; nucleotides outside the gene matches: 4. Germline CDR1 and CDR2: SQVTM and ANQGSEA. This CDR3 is CSVTGTSGSEQYF. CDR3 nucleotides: TGCAGCGTTACCGGGACTAGCGGGAGTGAGCAGTACTTC.

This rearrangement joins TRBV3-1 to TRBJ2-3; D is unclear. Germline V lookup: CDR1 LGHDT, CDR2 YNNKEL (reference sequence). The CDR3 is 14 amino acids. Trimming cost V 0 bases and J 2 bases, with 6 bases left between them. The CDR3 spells CASSQEDFTDTQYF. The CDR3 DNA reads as TGTGCCAGCAGCCAAGAGGATTTCACAGATACGCAGTATTTT.